This T cell receptor beta chain was identified during a study of T cells in Graves' hyperthyroidism and ophthalmopathy. About this clonotype itself: The antigen is undetermined. An end of the junction differs from the germline gene, which may be a read error.

General study results and limits: Blood also held most thyroid clonotypes expanded beyond 0.001. Ophthalmopathy stood apart from stable hyperthyroidism in a 13 V-J model. In validation, the model predicted ophthalmopathy. These predictions came a median roughly six months before onset.

Amplification yielded TCR beta CDR3 regions, with RNA transcripts as the source. RT-PCR in the first round (using the HTBI primer set) targeted the TCR CDR3. Each CDR3 protein gets one entry after TCRdb re-called the multiplex PCR reads with MiXCR. The sample lists 490,000 or so distinct CDR3 sequences, around 20% seen once, with roughly 44% in the top ten. The CDR3 is 16 residues long. Looked up from germline, CDR1 is SGDLS and CDR2 is YYNGEE. The J gene is TRBJ1-1, the V gene TRBV9; TRBD1 is a possible D gene (5 bases). The specimen sequenced was blood. This receptor was identified in a man aged 40-49 years with Graves' ophthalmopathy. The CDR3 region is CASSDHQTNLGAEAFF. Here the CDR3 DNA reads TGCGCCAGCAGTGACCATCAAACAAACTTGGGGGCTGAAGCTTTCTTT. Filled out from reference TRBV9 and TRBJ1-1, the complete variable domain reads DSGVTQTPKHLITATGQRVTLRCSPRSGDLSVYWYQQSLDQGLQFLIQYYNGEERAKGNILERFSAQQFPDLHSELNLSSLELGDSALYFCASSDHQTNLGAEAFFGQGTRLTVV.